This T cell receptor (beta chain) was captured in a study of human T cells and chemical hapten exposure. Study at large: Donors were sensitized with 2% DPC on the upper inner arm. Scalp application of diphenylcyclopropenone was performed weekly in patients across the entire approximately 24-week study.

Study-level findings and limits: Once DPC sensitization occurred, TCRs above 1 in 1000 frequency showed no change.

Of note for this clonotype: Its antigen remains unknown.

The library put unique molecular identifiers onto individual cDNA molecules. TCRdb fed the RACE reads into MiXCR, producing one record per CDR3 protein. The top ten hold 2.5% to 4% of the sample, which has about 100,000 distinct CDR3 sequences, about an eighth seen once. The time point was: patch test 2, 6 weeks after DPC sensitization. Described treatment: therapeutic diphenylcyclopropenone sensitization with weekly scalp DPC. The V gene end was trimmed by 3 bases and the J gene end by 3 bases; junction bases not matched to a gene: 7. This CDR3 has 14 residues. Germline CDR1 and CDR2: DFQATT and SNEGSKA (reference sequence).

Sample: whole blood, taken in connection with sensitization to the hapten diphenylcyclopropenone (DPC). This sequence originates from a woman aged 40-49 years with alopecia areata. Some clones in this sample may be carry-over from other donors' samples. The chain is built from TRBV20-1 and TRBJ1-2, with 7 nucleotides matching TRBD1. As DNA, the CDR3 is TGCAGTGCTAGGGTCGACAGGGCTGACTATGGCTACACCTTC. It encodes CSARVDRADYGYTF.